One sample yielded the 25 T cell receptor beta chains listed below, sequenced in a study of shared T cell receptors in the human thymus. Sequencing was performed with immunoSEQ multiplex PCR; in TCRdb, only in-frame clones are kept and a portion is missing. The sample lists 700,000 or so clones, 70% to 90% occurring once. These records were also assigned to another study, of human thymus T cells.

Sequencing was carried out using thymocytes. The source of these receptors is a girl under three years old with a congenital heart defect.

The V call is TRBV5-1, the J call TRBJ2-2, with TRBD1 identical over 9 bases. Germline CDR1 SGHRS, CDR2 YFSETQ. The CDR3 runs to 16 residues. The V segment lost 4 bases and the J segment 7 bases; nucleotides outside the gene matches: 11. The CDR3 spells CASSPPRQGEVGELFF. The CDR3 coding sequence is TGCGCCAGCAGCCCTCCCCGACAGGGGGAGGTCGGGGAGCTGTTTTTT.

This sequence joins TRBV6-1 and TRBJ1-2, with 8 positions matching TRBD1. The CDR3 contains 11 residues. Germline values: CDR1 MNHNS, CDR2 SASEGT. V was clipped by 10 bases and J by 7 bases; unmatched bases: 5. The CDR3 coding sequence is TGTGCCACCAAGGACAGGGTTGGCTACACCTTC. Its translation: CATKDRVGYTF.

The chain carries TRBV5-1 and TRBJ2-7, with D uncertain. The V end was cut by 0 bases, the J end by 0 bases, with 7 bases between. The CDR3 consists of 14 residues. CDR1 and CDR2 (germline): SGHRS, YFSETQ. Written as DNA, the CDR3 is TGCGCCAGCAGCTTGGTATGCGACTCCTACGAGCAGTACTTC. The encoded protein is CASSLVCDSYEQYF.

The genes are TRBV7-3 and TRBJ1-1; D is perhaps TRBD1 (6 bases). The CDR3 extends over 13 amino acids. Trimming stripped 4 bases from V and 3 bases from J, with 9 bases between. CDR1 is SGHTA, CDR2 FQGTGA, per germline. In DNA form, the CDR3 reads TGTGCCAGCAGCTCCCACAGGGACACTGAAGCTTTCTTT. Protein: CASSSHRDTEAFF.

The CDR3 here is CASSSPVENTIYF. The CDR3 DNA reads as TGTGCCAGCAGCTCCCCCGTAGAAAACACCATATATTTT. The chain is built from TRBV7-2 and TRBJ1-3; D not certain. From germline, CDR1 is SGHTA and CDR2 FQGNSA. The V end lost 4 bases, the J end lost 6 bases, and 10 bases lay between the germline ends. This CDR3 region has 13 residues.

CDR3 bases: TGTGCCAGTCGACCGGGACAGGAGGGCGAGCAGTACTTC. This gives the protein CASRPGQEGEQYF. The chain uses TRBV19 and TRBJ2-7, with TRBD1 identical over 8 bases. The CDR3 is 13 residues long. Germline CDR1 and CDR2: LNHDA and SQIVND (reference sequence). The V segment lost 8 bases and the J segment 6 bases; nucleotides outside the gene matches: 9.

This chain connects TRBV7-2 to TRBJ2-5; 10 bases are shared with TRBD1. Germline CDR1 is SGHTA and CDR2 is FQGNSA. There are 14 residues in the CDR3. Trimming removed 6 bases from V and 4 bases from J; junction bases left unmatched: 5. The CDR3 region is CASRKGQGIETQYF. The CDR3 bases are TGTGCCAGCAGAAAGGGACAGGGGATAGAGACCCAGTACTTC.

This chain joins TRBV27 and TRBJ1-5, with 8 bases lining up with TRBD1. V dropped 7 bases and J dropped 4; count of bases not matched to a gene: 6. CDR3 length: 14 residues. In germline, CDR1 is MNHEY, CDR2 SMNVEV (reference sequence). CDR3 coding DNA: TGTGCCAGCATGGGCAGGGGGCGAAATCAGCCCCAGCATTTT. As protein: CASMGRGRNQPQHF.

The chain employs TRBV5-1 and TRBJ2-7; D possibly corresponds to TRBD2 (6 bases). Looked up from germline, CDR1 is SGHRS and CDR2 is YFSETQ. Trimming took 0 bases from V and 3 from J, leaving 22 bases between them. The CDR3 loop spans 18 amino acids. The CDR3 sequence is CASSLADPFRGRNYEQYF. The CDR3 DNA is TGCGCCAGCAGCTTGGCCGACCCATTTCGGGGGAGAAACTACGAGCAGTACTTC.

The genes are TRBV4-2 and TRBJ1-2, with 8 positions matching TRBD1. Trimming at V came to 3 bases and at J to 8 bases, leaving 17 bases not matched to a gene. Looked up from germline, CDR1 is LGHNA and CDR2 is YNFKEQ. This CDR3 contains 17 residues. CDR3 in amino acids: CASSHKIKDRDVEGYTF. The CDR3 bases are TGTGCCAGCAGCCACAAAATTAAGGACAGGGATGTGGAAGGCTACACCTTC.

V gene TRBV6-5 combines with J gene TRBJ1-5; 7 positions match TRBD1. The CDR3 sequence is 11 residues long. V gave up 6 bases and J gave up 15 bases; unmatched junction bases: 8. CDR1 and CDR2 (germline): MNHEY, SVGAGI. CDR3 amino acids: CASSPVGQLHF. CDR3 DNA: TGTGCCAGCAGCCCTGTGGGACAGTTGCATTTT.

The chain joins TRBV6-5 to TRBJ1-2, with a possible D match to TRBD1 (5 bases). V lost 0 bases and J 2 bases, leaving 10 bases between the germline ends. This CDR3 is 15 amino acids long. Germline V gene sequence: CDR1 MNHEY, CDR2 SVGAGI. The CDR3 sequence: CASSYSEGRNYGYTF. The CDR3 DNA reads as TGTGCCAGCAGTTACTCGGAGGGGCGAAACTATGGCTACACCTTC.

The rearrangement joins TRBV11-2 to TRBJ1-2; tentative D call: TRBD1 (6 bases). V lost 2 bases to trimming and J lost 8 bases, with 21 bases between them. The V gene's germline CDR1 is SGHAT and CDR2 FQNNGV. The CDR3 loop spans 16 amino acids. The CDR3 region has the DNA TGTGCCAGCAGCTTATGGGCAGGGGCGTTATCTGGGGGCTACACCTTC. Translated: CASSLWAGALSGGYTF.

This rearrangement joins TRBV5-5 to TRBJ1-6, with TRBD1 matching 9 bases. Germline CDR1 and CDR2: SGHKS and YYEKEE (reference sequence). V shed 1 base, J shed 9 bases, and the junction held 17 bases outside the gene matches. The CDR3 runs 19 residues. The CDR3 nucleotides are TGTGCCAGCAGCTTGAAAATTAGCGGGTCCGGGACAGGGTGTTCACCCCTCCACTTT. It is translated as CASSLKISGSGTGCSPLHF. The whole variable domain, remainder taken from reference TRBV5-5 and TRBJ1-6, is DAGVTQSPTHLIKTRGQQVTLRCSPISGHKSVSWYQQVLGQGPQFIFQYYEKEERGRGNFPDRFSARQFPNYSSELNVNALLLGDSALYLCASSLKISGSGTGCSPLHFGNGTRLTVT.

The rearrangement links TRBV27 to TRBJ2-3, with D maybe TRBD2 (5 bases). The germline CDR1 and CDR2 sequences are MNHEY and SMNVEV (reference sequence). The CDR3 runs to 20 residues. Trimming cost V 3 bases and J 1 base, with 26 bases left between them. This CDR3 reads CASSFRSLAGYTQGTDTQYF. For the CDR3, the DNA is TGTGCCAGCAGTTTCAGGAGTCTGGCGGGCTATACGCAGGGCACAGATACGCAGTATTTT.

The CDR3 protein is CASSHPKLLTGGGYGYTF. The CDR3 bases are TGTGCCAGCTCACATCCGAAACTACTGACAGGGGGCGGCTATGGCTACACCTTC. The chain carries TRBV18 and TRBJ1-2, with 10 nucleotides matching TRBD1. J lost 4 bases, V lost 4 bases, and 15 bases had no gene match. Germline loops: CDR1 KGHSH, CDR2 LQKENI. This CDR3 has 18 amino acids.

The chain is built from TRBV5-1 and TRBJ2-7; D might be TRBD2 (6 bases). The ends were cut back, 4 bases at V and 0 bases at J, with 14 bases in the middle. This CDR3 is 15 amino acids long. CDR1 is SGHRS and CDR2 is YFSETQ in the germline V gene. The CDR3 protein is CASSPRGGPSYEQYF. CDR3 nucleotides: TGCGCCAGCAGCCCCCGAGGAGGGCCCTCCTACGAGCAGTACTTC.

J is TRBJ1-1 and V is TRBV9; D unclear. The CDR3 extends over 14 amino acids. Germline assignment: CDR1 SGDLS and CDR2 YYNGEE. Trimming stripped 4 bases from V and 4 bases from J, with 14 bases between. CDR3 sequence: CASSIRPGSTEAFF. CDR3 bases: TGTGCCAGCAGCATTAGACCCGGGAGCACTGAAGCTTTCTTT.

The chain uses TRBV7-9 and TRBJ1-2; a weak D match, TRBD1 (6 bases). This CDR3 region has 13 residues. From germline, CDR1 is SEHNR and CDR2 FQNEAQ (reference sequence). Deletions cut 6 bases from V and 4 bases from J, with 12 bases between. This CDR3 is CASSNQGTYGYTF. CDR3 DNA sequence: TGTGCCAGCAGTAATCAGGGGACCTATGGCTACACCTTC.

This chain links TRBV7-9 with TRBJ1-1; D remains unclear. Germline-derived CDR1 and CDR2 are SEHNR and FQNEAQ (reference sequence). V lost 1 base to trimming and J lost 5 bases, with 17 bases between them. The CDR3 runs to 16 residues. The CDR3 here is CASSLVRVSRKTEAFF. CDR3 DNA: TGTGCCAGCAGCTTAGTGAGGGTATCGAGAAAAACTGAAGCTTTCTTT. Filled out from reference TRBV7-9 and TRBJ1-1, the complete variable domain reads DTGVSQNPRHKITKRGQNVTFRCDPISEHNRLYWYRQTLGQGPEFLTYFQNEAQLEKSRLLSDRFSAERPKGSFSTLEIQRTEQGDSAMYLCASSLVRVSRKTEAFFGQGTRLTVV.

This rearrangement joins TRBV9 to TRBJ1-2, with 7 bases aligning to TRBD1. Germline-derived CDR1 and CDR2 are SGDLS and YYNGEE. V was clipped by 0 bases and J by 0 bases; unmatched bases: 23. The CDR3 sequence is 22 residues long. DNA of the CDR3: TGTGCCAGCAGCGTAGGAGGGTTAGGACAGGACGACCTGCCTAACCCTAACTATGGCTACACCTTC. It translates to CASSVGGLGQDDLPNPNYGYTF. Together with reference TRBV9 and TRBJ1-2, the CDR3 gives the full variable domain: DSGVTQTPKHLITATGQRVTLRCSPRSGDLSVYWYQQSLDQGLQFLIQYYNGEERAKGNILERFSAQQFPDLHSELNLSSLELGDSALYFCASSVGGLGQDDLPNPNYGYTFGSGTRLTVV.

The V call is TRBV18, the J call TRBJ1-5, with 12 bases fitting TRBD1. CDR1 KGHSH and CDR2 LQKENI come from the germline V gene. J lost 2 bases, V lost 3 bases, and 5 bases had no gene match. The CDR3 length is 17 residues. The CDR3 bases are TGTGCCAGCTCACCCGGGACAGGGGGCTTGGGCAATCAGCCCCAGCATTTT. Its translation is CASSPGTGGLGNQPQHF.

The chain combines TRBV6-1 with TRBJ1-5; the match to TRBD1 covers 8 bases. V shed 5 bases and J 1 base; nucleotides not matched to a gene: 7. In germline, CDR1 is MNHNS, CDR2 SASEGT. CDR3 length: 16 residues. The CDR3 nucleotides read TGTGCCAGCAGTCAAGGGACAGGAGTAAGCAATCAGCCCCAGCATTTT. Protein sequence: CASSQGTGVSNQPQHF.

V is TRBV11-2 and J is TRBJ2-1; 7 bases are shared with TRBD1. Germline V gene data show CDR1 as SGHAT and CDR2 as FQNNGV. The J segment lost 8 bases and the V segment lost 1 base, leaving 5 bases of the junction unmatched. This CDR3 is built from 14 residues. The CDR3 DNA is TGTGCCAGCAGCTTAGGGGCAGGGGGAGATGAGCAGTTCTTC. It codes for CASSLGAGGDEQFF.

V gene TRBV7-2 combines with J gene TRBJ2-7; TRBD2 aligns across 9 bases. This CDR3 is 15 amino acids long. Germline CDR1 and CDR2: SGHTA and FQGNSA. V lost 1 base, J lost 3 bases, and 4 bases stayed unmatched. The CDR3, as DNA: TGTGCCAGCAGCTTAGTGGTGCGGGGGGGCTACGAGCAGTACTTC. This gives the protein CASSLVVRGGYEQYF.